In its sample, the clone carrying this T cell receptor (beta chain) was seen a few times. Antigen: not known. Primed by a sample-barcoded 5' primer and a J-beta primer mix, a second PCR proceeded for 7 to 11 cycles. One entry per CDR3 protein, called by TCRdb with MiXCR from the 5' RACE reads. The repertoire holds about 1,500,000 distinct CDR3 sequences, with 35% to 45% as singletons. Peripheral blood, about 10 milliliters per donor, was collected. Total RNA amounts of at least 6 micrograms were extracted per sample. This entry belongs to a study of blood T cells in healthy people across ages. General study points: Higher diversity and more naive CD4+ cells were features of long-lived donors, compared to aged donors.

Germline CDR1 and CDR2: DFQATT and SNEGSKA (reference sequence). The CDR3 spans 17 residues. The V and J ends lost 4 bases and 6 bases, in that order; junction bases with no gene match: 16. This sequence was found in a woman under 30 in good health. Specimen: blood. The gene calls are TRBV20-1 and TRBJ1-2; 11 bases are a match to TRBD1. CDR3 loop: CSATPRDRGEPWDGYTF. In nucleotides, the CDR3 is TGCAGTGCTACGCCCCGGGACAGGGGGGAACCCTGGGATGGCTACACCTTC.